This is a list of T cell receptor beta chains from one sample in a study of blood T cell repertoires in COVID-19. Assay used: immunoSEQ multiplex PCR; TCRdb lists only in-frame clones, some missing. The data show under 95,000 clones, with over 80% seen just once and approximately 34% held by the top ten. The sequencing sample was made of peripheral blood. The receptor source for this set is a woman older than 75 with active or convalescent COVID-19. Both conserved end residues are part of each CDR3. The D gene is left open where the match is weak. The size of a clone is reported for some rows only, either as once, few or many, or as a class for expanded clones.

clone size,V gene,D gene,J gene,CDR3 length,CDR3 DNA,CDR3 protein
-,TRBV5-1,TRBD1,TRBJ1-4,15,TGCGCCAGCAGGGGACAGGGGGCGCGAAATGAAAAACTGTTTTTT,CASRGQGARNEKLFF
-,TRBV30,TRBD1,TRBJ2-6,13,TGTGCCTGGGGGACAGCCGGGGCCAACGTCCTGACTTTC,CAWGTAGANVLTF
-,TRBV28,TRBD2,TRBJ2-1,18,TGTGCCAGCATTGGGACTAGCGGGGGATCCTTCTCCTACAATGAGCAGTTCTTC,CASIGTSGGSFSYNEQFF
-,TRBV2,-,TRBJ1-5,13,TGTGCCAGCAGTGCGGGGAGCAATCAGCCCCAGCATTTT,CASSAGSNQPQHF
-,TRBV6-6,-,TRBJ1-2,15,TGTGCCAGCAGCGGACGGAATCAGGGGAACTATGGCTACACCTTC,CASSGRNQGNYGYTF
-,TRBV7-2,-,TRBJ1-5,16,TGTGCCAGCAGTAAGTGGGCAGGGAGGGGCAATCAGCCCCAGCATTTT,CASSKWAGRGNQPQHF
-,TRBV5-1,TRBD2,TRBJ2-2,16,TGCGCCAGCAGCTCCCAGAGCGGGAGGGCCACCGGGGAGCTGTTTTTT,CASSSQSGRATGELFF
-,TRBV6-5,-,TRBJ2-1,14,TGTGCCAGCAGTTACAGAGACAGCTACAATGAGCAGTTCTTC,CASSYRDSYNEQFF
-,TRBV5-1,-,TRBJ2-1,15,TGCGCCAGCAGCTTGGAACATGTTTCCTACAATGAGCAGTTCTTC,CASSLEHVSYNEQFF
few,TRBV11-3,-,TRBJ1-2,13,TGTGCCAGCAGCAACAGGGATAACTATGGCTACACCTTC,CASSNRDNYGYTF
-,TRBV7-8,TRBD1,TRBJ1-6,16,TGTGCCAGCAGCCCTCCCGGGGGACAGCCCAATTCACCCCTCCACTTT,CASSPPGGQPNSPLHF
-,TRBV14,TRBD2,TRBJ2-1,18,TGTGCCAGCAGCCAAGACCTATTCCTTGCGGGGGTTTACAATGAGCAGTTCTTC,CASSQDLFLAGVYNEQFF
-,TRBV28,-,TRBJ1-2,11,TGTGCCAGCGTACAGGGTGGCGGCTACACCTTC,CASVQGGGYTF
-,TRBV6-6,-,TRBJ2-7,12,TGTGCCAGCAGTCTCAGGGTCTACGAGCAGTACTTC,CASSLRVYEQYF
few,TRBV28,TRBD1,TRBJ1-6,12,TGTGCATCGGGACAGGGGGCTTCACCCCTCCACTTT,CASGQGASPLHF
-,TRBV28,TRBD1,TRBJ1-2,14,TGTGCCAGCACTTTCCGGGACAGGGCCTATGGCTACACCTTC,CASTFRDRAYGYTF
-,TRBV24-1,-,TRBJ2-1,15,TGTGCCACCAGTGCGGGGACTCCGTCCTACAATGAGCAGTTCTTC,CATSAGTPSYNEQFF
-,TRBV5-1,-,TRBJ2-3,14,TGCGCCAGCAGCTTGGGAGTTAGCACAGATACGCAGTATTTT,CASSLGVSTDTQYF
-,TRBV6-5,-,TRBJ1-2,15,TGTGCCAGCAGCCTCACAGGGAGCCGAGATTATGGCTACACCTTC,CASSLTGSRDYGYTF
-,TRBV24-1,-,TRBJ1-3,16,TGTGCCACCAGTGACCCCCACCGGGGGTCAGGAAACACCATATATTTT,CATSDPHRGSGNTIYF